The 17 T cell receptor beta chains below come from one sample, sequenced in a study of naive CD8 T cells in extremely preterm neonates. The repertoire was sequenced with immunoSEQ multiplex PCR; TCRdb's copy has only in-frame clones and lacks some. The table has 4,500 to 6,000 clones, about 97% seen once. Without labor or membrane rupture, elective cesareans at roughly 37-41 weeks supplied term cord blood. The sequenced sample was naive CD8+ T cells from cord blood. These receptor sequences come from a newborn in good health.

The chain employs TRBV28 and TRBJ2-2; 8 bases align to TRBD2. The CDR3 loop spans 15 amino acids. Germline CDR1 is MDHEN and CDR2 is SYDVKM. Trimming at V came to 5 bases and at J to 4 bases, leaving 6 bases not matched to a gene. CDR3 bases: TGTGCCAGCAGTCCCCGGGGGGGCCCCACCGGGGAGCTGTTTTTT. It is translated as CASSPRGGPTGELFF.

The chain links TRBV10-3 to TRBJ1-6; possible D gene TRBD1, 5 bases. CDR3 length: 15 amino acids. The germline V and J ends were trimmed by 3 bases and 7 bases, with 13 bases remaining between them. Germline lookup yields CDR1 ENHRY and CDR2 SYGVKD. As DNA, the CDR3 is TGTGCCATCAGTGAAGGGGTAAACTCGAATTCACCCCTCCACTTT. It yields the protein CAISEGVNSNSPLHF.

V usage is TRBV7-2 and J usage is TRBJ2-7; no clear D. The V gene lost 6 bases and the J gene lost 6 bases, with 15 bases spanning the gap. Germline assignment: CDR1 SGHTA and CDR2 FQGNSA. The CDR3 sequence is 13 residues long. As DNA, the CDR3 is TGTGCCAGCAGGCCAGAATTAAGTTCCGAGCAGTACTTC. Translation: CASRPELSSEQYF. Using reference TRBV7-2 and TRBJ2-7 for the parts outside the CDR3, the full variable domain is GAGVSQSPSNKVTEKGKDVELRCDPISGHTALYWYRQSLGQGLEFLIYFQGNSAPDKSGLPSDRFSAERTGGSVSTLTIQRTQQEDSAVYLCASRPELSSEQYFGPGTRLTVT.

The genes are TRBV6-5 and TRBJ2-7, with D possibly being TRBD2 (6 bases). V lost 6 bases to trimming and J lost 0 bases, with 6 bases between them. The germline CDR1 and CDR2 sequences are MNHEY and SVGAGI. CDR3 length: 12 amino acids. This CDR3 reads CASRGGSYEQYF. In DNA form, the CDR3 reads TGTGCCAGCAGGGGAGGCTCCTACGAGCAGTACTTC.

DNA for the CDR3: TGTGCCAGCCCCCCATGGACAGGGGGCGCAGATACGCAGTATTTT. Translating gives CASPPWTGGADTQYF. The chain has TRBV6-1 and TRBJ2-3; 11 positions match TRBD1. V shed 8 bases, J shed 4 bases, and the junction held 8 bases outside the gene matches. CDR3 size: 15 residues. Looked up from germline, CDR1 is MNHNS and CDR2 is SASEGT.

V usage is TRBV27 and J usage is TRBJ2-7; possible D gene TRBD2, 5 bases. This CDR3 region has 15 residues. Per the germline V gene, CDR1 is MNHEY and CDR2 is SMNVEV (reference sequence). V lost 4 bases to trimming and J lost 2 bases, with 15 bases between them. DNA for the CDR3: TGTGCCAGCAGTTCCCCGGGAACCTATCCCTACGAGCAGTACTTC. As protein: CASSSPGTYPYEQYF.

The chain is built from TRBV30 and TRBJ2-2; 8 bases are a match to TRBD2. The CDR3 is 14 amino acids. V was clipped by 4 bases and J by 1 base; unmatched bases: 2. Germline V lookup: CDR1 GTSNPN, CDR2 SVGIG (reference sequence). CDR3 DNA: TGTGCCTGGACCGCGGGGGGGAACACCGGGGAGCTGTTTTTT. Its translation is CAWTAGGNTGELFF.

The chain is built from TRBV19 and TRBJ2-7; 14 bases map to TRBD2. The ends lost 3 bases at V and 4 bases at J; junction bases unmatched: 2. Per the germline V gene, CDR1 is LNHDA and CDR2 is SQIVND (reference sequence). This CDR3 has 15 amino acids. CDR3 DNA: TGTGCCAGTAGTATCTGGACTAGCGGGGGGTACGAGCAGTACTTC. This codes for CASSIWTSGGYEQYF.

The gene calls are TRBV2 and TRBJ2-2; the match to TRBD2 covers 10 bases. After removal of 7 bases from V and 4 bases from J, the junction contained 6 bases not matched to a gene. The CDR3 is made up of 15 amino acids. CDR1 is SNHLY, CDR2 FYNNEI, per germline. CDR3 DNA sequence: TGTGCCAGCAACCACCGACTAGCGGGCACCGGGGAGCTGTTTTTT. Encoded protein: CASNHRLAGTGELFF.

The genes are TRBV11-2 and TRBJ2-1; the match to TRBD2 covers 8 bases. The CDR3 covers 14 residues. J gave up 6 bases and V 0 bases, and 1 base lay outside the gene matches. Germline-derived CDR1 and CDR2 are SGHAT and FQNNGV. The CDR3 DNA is TGTGCCAGCAGCTTAGAAGGGACTAGCAATGAGCAGTTCTTC. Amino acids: CASSLEGTSNEQFF.

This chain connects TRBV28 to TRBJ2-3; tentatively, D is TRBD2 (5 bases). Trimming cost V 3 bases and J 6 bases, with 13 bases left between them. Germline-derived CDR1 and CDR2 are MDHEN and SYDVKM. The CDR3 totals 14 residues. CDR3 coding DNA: TGTGCCAGCAGTTTGACGCGGGTGGTTGATACGCAGTATTTT. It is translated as CASSLTRVVDTQYF.

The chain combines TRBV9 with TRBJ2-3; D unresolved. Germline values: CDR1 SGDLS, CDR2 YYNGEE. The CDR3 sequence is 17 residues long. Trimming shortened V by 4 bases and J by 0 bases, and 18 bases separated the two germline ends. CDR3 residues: CASSPRGGPASTDTQYF. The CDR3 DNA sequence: TGTGCCAGCAGCCCCCGCGGTGGCCCCGCTAGCACAGATACGCAGTATTTT. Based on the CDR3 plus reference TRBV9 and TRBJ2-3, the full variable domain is DSGVTQTPKHLITATGQRVTLRCSPRSGDLSVYWYQQSLDQGLQFLIQYYNGEERAKGNILERFSAQQFPDLHSELNLSSLELGDSALYFCASSPRGGPASTDTQYFGPGTRLTVL.

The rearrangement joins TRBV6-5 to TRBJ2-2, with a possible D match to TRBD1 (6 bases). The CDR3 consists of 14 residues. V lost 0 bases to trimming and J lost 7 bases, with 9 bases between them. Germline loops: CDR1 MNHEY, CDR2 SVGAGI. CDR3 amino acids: CASSYSQGGGELFF. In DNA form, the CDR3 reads TGTGCCAGCAGTTACTCACAGGGTGGCGGGGAGCTGTTTTTT.

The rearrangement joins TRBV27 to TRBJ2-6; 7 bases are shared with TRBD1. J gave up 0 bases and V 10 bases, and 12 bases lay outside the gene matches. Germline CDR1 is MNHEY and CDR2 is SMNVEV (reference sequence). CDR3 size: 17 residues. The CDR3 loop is CATRIGQDTSGANVLTF. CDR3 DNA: TGTGCCACCCGAATTGGACAGGACACCTCTGGGGCCAACGTCCTGACTTTC.

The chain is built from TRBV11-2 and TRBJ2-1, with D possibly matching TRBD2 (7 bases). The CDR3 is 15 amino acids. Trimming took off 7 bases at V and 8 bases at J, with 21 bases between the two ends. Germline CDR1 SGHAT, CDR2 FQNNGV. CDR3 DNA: TGTGCCAGCACCTTCCAGGGAACAGGGAGGGATGAGCAGTTCTTC. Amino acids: CASTFQGTGRDEQFF.

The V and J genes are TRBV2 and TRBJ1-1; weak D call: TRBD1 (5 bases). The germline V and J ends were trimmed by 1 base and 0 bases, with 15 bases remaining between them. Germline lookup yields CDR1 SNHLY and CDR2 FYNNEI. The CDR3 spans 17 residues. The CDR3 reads CASSEGLGPKMNTEAFF. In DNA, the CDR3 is TGTGCCAGCAGTGAAGGTCTGGGGCCAAAAATGAACACTGAAGCTTTCTTT. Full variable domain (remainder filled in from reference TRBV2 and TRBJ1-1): EPEVTQTPSHQVTQMGQEVILRCVPISNHLYFYWYRQILGQKVEFLVSFYNNEISEKSEIFDDQFSVERPDGSNFTLKIRSTKLEDSAMYFCASSEGLGPKMNTEAFFGQGTRLTVV.

The DNA for the CDR3 is TGTGCTAGTGGGTATGACAGAGGGGGTCACTACGAGCAGTACTTC. This sequence encodes CASGYDRGGHYEQYF. This chain joins TRBV12-5 and TRBJ2-7; maybe TRBD1 (6 bases). Germline-derived CDR1 and CDR2 are LGHNT and FRNRAP. Trimming took 6 bases from V and 3 from J, leaving 18 bases between them. CDR3 size: 15 residues.